The source of this T cell receptor beta chain is a study of chemoradiotherapy in HPV16-positive cancers. V lost 0 bases, J lost 11 bases, and 10 bases lay in between. This CDR3 spans 13 amino acids. The germline gives CDR1 SEHNR, CDR2 FQNEAQ (reference sequence). In this sample, this clone turned up a few times. Profiled with immunoSEQ multiplex PCR; TCRdb holds only in-frame clones, not every one. The sample carries 1,000 to 1,500 clones, 76% recorded once. Sequences were derived from tumor tissue, sampled from a patient who underwent chemoradiotherapy. The sequence was collected from a human donor with HPV-associated anogenital cancer. The rearrangement links TRBV7-9 to TRBJ2-2; no firm D call. CDR3 loop: CASSLAGRRELFF. CDR3 nucleotide sequence: TGTGCCAGCAGCTTAGCTGGACGGCGCGAGCTGTTTTTT.